The present T cell receptor beta chain was sequenced within a study of beta chain features in type 1 diabetes. Whole-study findings and limits: Shortening of TCRB CDR3s, moderate but significant, appeared in all four CD4+ subsets of Type 1 diabetes patients.

Of note for this clone: Its antigen is undetermined.

CDR1 and CDR2 (germline): LGHNT, FRNRAP. This CDR3 spans 13 amino acids. Trimming shortened V by 6 bases and J by 8 bases, and 16 bases separated the two germline ends. Expressed TCRB transcripts were sequenced because the entire RNA isolate underwent reverse transcription. TCRdb's table, derived via immunoSEQ multiplex PCR, lists solely in-frame clones and lacks some. The sample lists 500,000 to 800,000 clones, under 15% occurring once. The source of this sequence is a man aged 25-45 years with type 1 diabetes. Material: naive CD4+ T cells from blood. The chain couples TRBV12-5 to TRBJ1-2, with unresolved D. CDR3 coding DNA: TGTGCTAGTGGGCCTCGGGATCGTTGGGGCTACACCTTC. It yields the protein CASGPRDRWGYTF.